This paragraph reports one T cell receptor (beta chain). Its antigen is unidentified. One base away lies a much larger clone, so this may be a sequencing read error. These data come from a study of tumor-infiltrating lymphocytes in primary liver carcinoma. Study information: T1-T3 N0M0 was the stage of the tumors, which were about 4.2 to 10 cm across. General observations from the study: Lower overlap was observed for tumor-adjacent and tumor-blood pairs relative to tumor region pairs.

RNA was extracted from whole blood without cell sorting, alongside germline DNA. The investigators made TCR beta cDNA from 500 ng total RNA, using a constant-region primer. Libraries of TCR beta came from three nested multiplex PCR rounds with slightly modified ARM-PCR. Rounds one and two of PCR, each of around 11 cycles, were primed with TRBV1-TRBV30 forward primers and a C-beta reverse primer. MiXCR, applied by TCRdb to the multiplex PCR reads, yields one record per CDR3 protein. Of 310,000 or so distinct CDR3 sequences listed, nearly 60% are singletons. Germline V CDR1 and CDR2: MNHEY, SVGAGI. The CDR3 length is 15 residues. V was shortened by 5 bases and J by 5 bases, with 13 bases between the two germline ends.

The chain recombines TRBV6-5 with TRBJ1-6, with D unresolved. The TCR was taken from a woman aged 25 to 39 with primary liver carcinoma and hepatitis B virus infection. Sequencing used peripheral blood. The CDR3 is CASSPDGGNNSPLHF. The CDR3 region has the DNA TGTGCCAGCAGTCCCGATGGAGGGAATAATTCACCCCTCCACTTT.